The T cell receptor beta chain described here comes from a study of cytomegalovirus exposure and HLA in healthy donors. The V end lost 6 bases, the J end lost 7 bases, and 11 bases lay between the germline ends. The CDR3 extends over 12 amino acids. Germline CDR1 reads LGHNT; CDR2 reads FRNRAP. This PCR relied on a set of 60 Vbeta primers and 13 Jbeta primers. Data came from immunoSEQ multiplex PCR; TCRdb stores just in-frame clones and leaves some out. The data contain 150,000 or so clones, 73% of them singletons. The sample consisted of PBMCs. The sequence came from a young woman in good health and CMV-seronegative. The gene calls are TRBV12-5 and TRBJ2-3; D is uncertain. This CDR3 is CASGYPPHTQYF. The CDR3 DNA reads as TGTGCTAGTGGCTACCCTCCTCATACGCAGTATTTT.